This entry features one T cell receptor beta chain sequence. CDR1 and CDR2 from the germline V gene are MGHRA and YSYEKL. Germline trimming cut 3 bases from V and 2 bases from J; bases unmatched to any gene: 7. The CDR3 is made up of 18 amino acids. Source study methods: Nucleated cell counts were estimated from reference gene primer amplification. Only in-frame clones appear in the TCRdb table, and some are missing; sequencing was by immunoSEQ multiplex PCR. Clonal size and the V and J genes are those of that table, whereas D and trimming came from the DNA. The table has about 150,000 clones, around 89% seen once. These data come from a study of blood T cell repertoires in COVID-19.

Specimen: peripheral blood. This clonotype was sampled from a woman aged 40 to 49 with acute or convalescent COVID-19. This chain connects TRBV4-1 to TRBJ2-7; 16 nucleotides agree with TRBD2. The CDR3 loop is CASSQTPGLAGGPYEQYF. CDR3 nucleotide sequence: TGCGCCAGCAGCCAGACACCGGGACTAGCGGGGGGGCCCTACGAGCAGTACTTC.